This T cell receptor beta chain was found in a study of blood T cell repertoires in COVID-19. Study context: The United States, Italy and Spain provided the acute and convalescent COVID-19 samples. Sources were T cells, B-cell-depleted T cells, or PBMCs; the material itself was cDNA or gDNA.

Allocation to cohorts depended on clinical history reported by the participants. Original data processing: Reference gene primer amplification gave estimated nucleated cell counts. Sequencing was performed with immunoSEQ multiplex PCR; in TCRdb, only in-frame clones are kept and a portion is missing. The D gene and trimming were derived from the DNA, and the V and J assignments and clone size from that table. The profile shows 150,000 to 200,000 clones, around 86% of them singletons. V was clipped by 6 bases and J by 1 base; unmatched bases: 6. This CDR3 is built from 15 residues. In germline, CDR1 is MDHEN, CDR2 SYDVKM.

V usage is TRBV28 and J usage is TRBJ2-4, with 7 bases that match TRBD1. This clonotype was obtained from a woman aged 25-40 years who had recovered from COVID-19. The material sequenced was PBMCs or T cells enriched from blood (not recorded which). The CDR3 nucleotides are TGTGCCAGCAGCACGGTGGACAGGGCCAAAAACATTCAGTACTTC. Translating it yields CASSTVDRAKNIQYF.